The present T cell receptor beta chain was sequenced within a study of blood T cell repertoires in COVID-19. The method was immunoSEQ multiplex PCR; TCRdb's version includes in-frame clones alone and lacks a portion of them. The data show over 250,000 clones, around 90% seen once. The CDR3 loop spans 18 amino acids. V trimming: 4 bases; J trimming: 7 bases; junction bases outside the gene matches: 18. Germline V gives CDR1 SGHRS, CDR2 YFSETQ. This clone occurred once. The sequenced sample was PBMCs or T cells enriched from blood (not recorded which). V and J are TRBV5-1 and TRBJ2-2; 8 positions match TRBD2. The clonotype comes from a woman aged 60-75 years in a cohort exposed to, infected with or recovered from COVID-19 (not recorded which). The CDR3 sequence: CASSTAPFGRGGNGELFF. The CDR3 coding sequence is TGCGCCAGCAGCACCGCCCCTTTCGGGAGGGGAGGAAACGGGGAGCTGTTTTTT.